This TCR beta chain stems from a study of cytomegalovirus exposure and HLA in healthy donors. Overall study findings and caveats: Among TCR sequences, most were rare, though some public TCRs appeared in many donors.

This clone showed up just once. Its antigen is unknown. Clones were read by immunoSEQ multiplex PCR, and TCRdb kept only the in-frame ones, dropping some. The sample yields about 330,000 clones, around 90% seen once. CDR3 size: 17 residues. The germline gives CDR1 LGHNA, CDR2 YNFKEQ. V gave up 0 bases and J gave up 6 bases; unmatched junction bases: 9. V gene TRBV4-2 combines with J gene TRBJ2-2; 8 bases align to TRBD1. The source is a woman in her 30s in good health and CMV-seropositive. Sequencing was carried out using PBMCs. CDR3 nucleotide sequence: TGTGCCAGCAGCCAAGATATCGGAACAGGGGGATCCGGGGAGCTGTTTTTT. Translating it yields CASSQDIGTGGSGELFF.